This T cell receptor (beta chain) was recorded in a study of beta chain features in type 1 diabetes. The sequenced template was cDNA made from the entire isolated RNA. Assay used: immunoSEQ multiplex PCR; TCRdb lists only in-frame clones, some missing. This table holds 900,000 or so clones, 15% to 20% found once. This clone appeared a single time. The target antigen is unknown. Overall study results and limits: Fewer insertions but more deletions were seen at VDJ junctions in type 1 diabetes patients. A moderate, significant TCRB CDR3 shortening appeared in type 1 diabetes across four CD4+ subsets.

The CDR3 extends over 16 amino acids. V lost 2 bases and J lost 4; bases outside the gene matches: 5. Germline CDR1 MNHEY, CDR2 SVGAGI. The receptor was derived from a woman aged 18-29 years in good health. The chain links TRBV6-5 to TRBJ2-7, with 13 nucleotides matching TRBD2. Sequencing was done on a sample of naive CD4+ T cells from blood. DNA of the CDR3: TGTGCCAGCAGTTACACCGGGACTAGCGGGACGTACGAGCAGTACTTC. This codes for CASSYTGTSGTYEQYF.